The sequence of this TCR beta chain was determined in a study of technical replicates of blood from four donors. Profiling relied on immunoSEQ multiplex PCR, and the TCRdb table lists in-frame clones only, not all of them. The data show fewer than 65,000 clones, around nine tenths seen once. Germline loops: CDR1 LGHNT, CDR2 FRNRAP. Trimming took off 6 bases at V and 6 bases at J, with 11 bases between the two ends. The CDR3 is 12 residues long. The receptor comes from a human donor in good health. Some clones in this sample may be carry-over from other donors' samples. Input material: PBMCs. The chain links TRBV12-5 to TRBJ1-2, with D perhaps TRBD1 (5 bases). CDR3 region: CASGPGEHGYTF. In DNA, the CDR3 is TGTGCTAGTGGCCCGGGGGAACATGGCTACACCTTC.